Listed below are T cell receptor beta chains from one sample, sequenced in a study of radiation and T cells in renal cell carcinoma. Clones were sequenced by immunoSEQ multiplex PCR, and TCRdb holds only the in-frame ones, with some missing. The data hold 100,000 to 150,000 clones, with roughly 80% observed a single time. Sample: blood, taken from a patient whose treatment included radiotherapy and nephrectomy. Receptors were obtained from a woman in her sixties or seventies with renal cell carcinoma. The CDR3 runs from the conserved cysteine through the conserved F or W. D genes are given only for firm matches. Only part of the rows carry a size: once, few, many, or a class if the clone is expanded.

d_gene	abundance	v_gene	j_gene	CDR3aa	CDR3nt
-	-	TRBV7-3	TRBJ2-1	CASSLGMFGNEQFF	TGTGCCAGCAGCTTAGGGATGTTTGGGAATGAGCAGTTCTTC
TRBD1	few	TRBV5-1	TRBJ2-7	CASRRLTGAYEQYF	TGCGCCAGCAGACGGTTAACAGGGGCCTACGAGCAGTACTTC
TRBD1	-	TRBV30	TRBJ2-7	CAWKGQGAYEQYF	TGTGCCTGGAAGGGACAGGGGGCCTACGAGCAGTACTTC
-	-	TRBV9	TRBJ2-3	CASSLPPAVNTQYF	TGTGCCAGCAGCCTACCCCCGGCCGTAAATACGCAGTATTTT
-	-	TRBV6-5	TRBJ1-1	CASETALNTEAFF	TGTGCCAGTGAGACGGCCTTGAACACTGAAGCTTTCTTT
-	-	TRBV7-2	TRBJ1-1	CASSFRGGRLATEAFF	TGTGCCAGCAGCTTCCGCGGAGGGCGGTTGGCCACTGAAGCTTTCTTT
TRBD1	-	TRBV11-2	TRBJ1-1	CASSSKTTGPTEAFF	TGTGCCAGCAGCTCCAAAACGACAGGGCCCACTGAAGCTTTCTTT
-	-	TRBV11-2	TRBJ2-2	CASSSMGTGELFF	TGTGCCAGCAGCTCCATGGGGACCGGGGAGCTGTTTTTT
TRBD1	-	TRBV6-1	TRBJ1-5	CASSADRTVGQPQHF	TGTGCCAGCAGTGCGGACAGGACGGTGGGTCAGCCCCAGCATTTT
TRBD2	-	TRBV5-5	TRBJ2-1	CASSLGLAEIYNEQFF	TGTGCCAGCAGCCTGGGACTAGCGGAGATCTACAATGAGCAGTTCTTC
-	-	TRBV4-1	TRBJ1-5	CASSQVRGQPQHF	TGCGCCAGCAGCCAAGTGAGAGGTCAGCCCCAGCATTTT
TRBD2	-	TRBV9	TRBJ2-7	CASGGGGSYEQYF	TGTGCCAGCGGCGGGGGGGGCTCCTACGAGCAGTACTTC
-	-	TRBV5-6	TRBJ2-1	CASSLGVADWNEQFF	TGTGCCAGCAGCTTGGGGGTAGCGGATTGGAATGAGCAGTTCTTC